This is a list of T cell receptor beta chains from one sample in a study of blood T cell repertoires in COVID-19. Generated by immunoSEQ multiplex PCR, the TCRdb table keeps only in-frame clones and is missing some. The profile covers about 290,000 clones, with over 80% appearing a single time and around 3.9% taken by the ten largest. Sequencing was done on a sample of peripheral blood. The receptors shown here come from a woman between 50 and 59 years old with active or convalescent COVID-19. Both conserved end residues are part of each CDR3. A D gene is named only where the DNA matches it firmly. Expanded clones get a size class; other rows say once, few or many, or leave the size out.

j_call d_call clone_size v_call cdr3_aa cdr3_nt
TRBJ1-1 - - TRBV7-9 CASSYTLPPTEAFF TGTGCCAGCAGCTATACTCTCCCCCCGACTGAAGCTTTCTTT
TRBJ2-3 - - TRBV6-5 CASSYFPTSNTDTQYF TGTGCCAGCAGTTACTTCCCTACTAGTAACACAGATACGCAGTATTTT
TRBJ2-7 TRBD2 - TRBV19 CASRTTSGSSYEQYF TGTGCCAGTAGAACGACTAGCGGGTCCTCCTACGAGCAGTACTTC
TRBJ1-1 - few TRBV5-1 CASSLAGFTPILNTEAFF TGCGCCAGCAGCTTGGCCGGGTTCACCCCGATACTTAACACTGAAGCTTTCTTT
TRBJ2-3 TRBD2 - TRBV15 CATSRDLAGSTDTQYF TGTGCCACCAGCAGAGACTTAGCGGGCTCCACAGATACGCAGTATTTT
TRBJ1-1 - - TRBV2 CASSEIPEFTEAFF TGTGCCAGCAGTGAAATACCCGAGTTCACTGAAGCTTTCTTT
TRBJ2-1 - - TRBV10-1 CASSESTGFSYNEQFF TGCGCCAGCAGTGAGTCTACGGGGTTCTCCTACAATGAGCAGTTCTTC
TRBJ1-6 TRBD1 - TRBV18 CASSPRAQGAFSSPLHF TGTGCCAGCTCACCAAGGGCTCAGGGGGCTTTCAGTTCACCCCTCCACTTT
TRBJ2-3 TRBD1 - TRBV7-6 CASSLTGGAADTQYF TGTGCCAGCAGCTTAACAGGGGGCGCCGCAGATACGCAGTATTTT
TRBJ2-1 TRBD1 - TRBV2 CASSGRDRYNEQFF TGTGCCAGCAGTGGCCGGGACAGGTACAATGAGCAGTTCTTC
TRBJ2-3 TRBD2 - TRBV5-1 CASSFPSGSFQDTQYF TGCGCCAGCAGCTTTCCTAGCGGGAGTTTCCAAGATACGCAGTATTTT
TRBJ2-7 - - TRBV19 CASSIEGLGGTDEQYF TGTGCCAGTAGTATAGAGGGCCTCGGGGGTACGGACGAGCAGTACTTC
TRBJ1-4 TRBD1 - TRBV29-1 CSAHRGGTNEKLFF TGCAGCGCCCACAGGGGTGGCACTAATGAAAAACTGTTTTTT
TRBJ2-7 - - TRBV7-2 CASEGGMNYEQYF TGTGCCAGCGAGGGTGGGATGAACTACGAGCAGTACTTC
TRBJ1-2 - few TRBV19 CASSIRTDYGYTF TGTGCCAGTAGTATCCGGACAGACTATGGCTACACCTTC
TRBJ2-5 TRBD2 - TRBV4-1 CASRGTSGKRQETQYF TGCGCCAGCAGGGGGACTAGCGGGAAGAGACAAGAGACCCAGTACTTC
TRBJ1-5 - - TRBV24-1 CATSAPEANQPQHF TGTGCCACCAGTGCACCCGAGGCCAATCAGCCCCAGCATTTT
TRBJ2-1 - - TRBV27 CASKVGGSSYNEQFF TGTGCCAGCAAGGTCGGTGGGAGCTCCTACAATGAGCAGTTCTTC
TRBJ1-2 - - TRBV6-5 CASRVTGSYGYTF TGTGCCAGCAGGGTAACAGGGAGTTATGGCTACACCTTC
TRBJ1-6 - - TRBV12-3/TRBV12-4 CASRRDRNSPLHF TGTGCCAGCAGGCGGGACCGTAATTCACCCCTCCACTTT
TRBJ1-5 - - TRBV11-2 CASSLDVRGNQPQHF TGTGCCAGCAGCTTAGATGTGCGGGGCAATCAGCCCCAGCATTTT
TRBJ1-6 - many TRBV5-8 CASSFGDISPLHF TGTGCCAGCAGCTTCGGGGACATCTCACCCCTCCACTTT
TRBJ2-7 - - TRBV21-1 CASSTHPTGISSYEQYF TGTGCCAGCAGCACCCACCCGACAGGGATTAGCTCCTACGAGCAGTACTTC
TRBJ2-1 - once TRBV18 CASSPSWEGAYNEQFF TGTGCCAGCTCACCAAGTTGGGAAGGGGCCTACAATGAGCAGTTCTTC
TRBJ1-1 - - TRBV15 CATSRDMRNTEAFF TGTGCCACCAGCAGAGATATGCGAAACACTGAAGCTTTCTTT
TRBJ2-7 - - TRBV3-1/TRBV3-2 CASSQQSYEQYF TGTGCCAGCAGCCAACAATCCTACGAGCAGTACTTC
TRBJ2-7 TRBD2 - TRBV11-2 CASSLGTSGMGSSYEQYF TGTGCCAGCAGCTTGGGGACTAGCGGGATGGGGAGCTCCTACGAGCAGTACTTC
TRBJ1-1 TRBD1 few TRBV15 CATSRGDRGVTEAFF TGTGCCACCAGCAGAGGGGACAGGGGGGTCACTGAAGCTTTCTTT
TRBJ1-1 - once TRBV5-8 CASSSRGNTEAFF TGTGCCAGCAGCTCGCGCGGGAACACTGAAGCTTTCTTT
TRBJ2-7 TRBD1 once TRBV30 CAWSPGQGASEQYF TGTGCCTGGAGTCCAGGACAGGGGGCATCCGAGCAGTACTTC
TRBJ1-4 - - TRBV27 CASSLHEEGKEKLFF TGTGCCAGCAGTTTGCACGAGGAGGGTAAGGAAAAACTGTTTTTT
TRBJ1-1 TRBD1 - TRBV6-5 CATYNRGNTEAFF TGTGCCACCTACAACAGGGGCAACACTGAAGCTTTCTTT
TRBJ2-5 TRBD1 - TRBV5-1 CASSLQTGGLETQYF TGCGCCAGCAGCTTGCAAACAGGGGGCCTCGAGACCCAGTACTTC
TRBJ2-3 - few TRBV27 CASSFSDRPSQYF TGTGCCAGCAGTTTTTCCGACAGGCCTTCGCAGTATTTT
TRBJ1-3 TRBD1 once TRBV28 CASTPQTGLVGNTIYF TGTGCCAGCACACCTCAGACAGGGTTAGTCGGAAACACCATATATTTT
TRBJ2-3 - - TRBV27 CASRFRNPTDTQYF TGTGCCAGCAGGTTCAGGAACCCCACAGATACGCAGTATTTT
TRBJ1-1 - - TRBV28 CASRPAQQEAFF TGTGCCAGCAGACCCGCCCAACAAGAAGCTTTCTTT
TRBJ1-4 - few TRBV5-4 CASSLDSATNEKLFF TGTGCCAGCAGCTTGGATTCTGCAACTAATGAAAAACTGTTTTTT
TRBJ2-7 - - TRBV2 CASLREGGFTQYF TGTGCCAGCCTAAGGGAGGGGGGTTTTACTCAGTACTTC
TRBJ1-5 - - TRBV15 CATSSGRGANQPQHF TGTGCCACCAGCAGTGGGAGGGGGGCCAATCAGCCCCAGCATTTT
TRBJ1-1 - - TRBV27 CASSLFRARPEAFF TGTGCCAGCAGTTTATTCAGGGCCCGACCTGAAGCTTTCTTT
TRBJ2-7 TRBD2 - TRBV19 CASSVLAGVNEQYF TGTGCCAGTAGTGTTTTAGCGGGAGTGAACGAGCAGTACTTC
TRBJ2-6 - - TRBV30 CAWSYNSGANVLTF TGTGCCTGGAGTTACAACTCTGGGGCCAACGTCCTGACTTTC
TRBJ2-7 - - TRBV11-2 CASSFSSQGSSYEQYF TGTGCCAGCAGCTTTAGTTCGCAGGGCAGCTCCTACGAGCAGTACTTC
TRBJ1-4 - - TRBV25-1 CASRQGNEKLFF TGTGCCAGCAGACAGGGTAATGAAAAACTGTTTTTT
TRBJ2-1 - - TRBV6-6 CASRDTTLPYNEQFF TGTGCCAGCAGGGACACGACACTACCCTACAATGAGCAGTTCTTC
TRBJ2-1 TRBD2 - TRBV5-4 CASSPGLAGANEQFF TGTGCCAGCAGCCCTGGACTAGCGGGAGCAAATGAGCAGTTCTTC
TRBJ1-2 - many TRBV11-2 CASSPSLGGRGYTF TGTGCCAGCAGCCCCAGCCTAGGCGGCCGGGGCTACACCTTC
TRBJ1-1 - once TRBV6-5 CASSYDRSSLNTEAFF TGTGCCAGCAGTTACGATAGGAGTTCCTTGAACACTGAAGCTTTCTTT
TRBJ2-7 TRBD2 - TRBV11-2 CASSLDPMAGVYEQYF TGTGCCAGCAGCTTAGACCCCATGGCGGGAGTATACGAGCAGTACTTC
TRBJ2-2 - - TRBV27 CATKPLTEGPHRGAVF TGTGCCACCAAGCCCCTGACGGAGGGCCCCCACCGGGGAGCTGTTTTT